The entry below describes one T cell receptor (beta chain). The antigen is unknown. This entry comes from a study of T cells in placental villitis. The overall study: Two control placentae came from preterm deliveries yet showed no significant pathology.

Sequencing used immunoSEQ v4. Profiling relied on immunoSEQ multiplex PCR, and the TCRdb table lists in-frame clones only, not all of them. This repertoire shows about 520 clones, over 90% found once; its top ten account for roughly 15%. The CDR3 has 13 amino acids. Trimming at V came to 2 bases and at J to 7 bases, leaving 2 bases not matched to a gene. Broader study findings: Villitis of unknown etiology placentae had higher clonality than controls, median around 0.061 versus 0.0062. CMV cases had CMV-specific clone frequency around 0.011 versus 0.00091 in villitis of unknown etiology. Bulk sequencing could not separate T cell subsets or maternal from fetal cells.

This chain links TRBV12-3 or TRBV12-4 with TRBJ1-1, with 9 bases lining up with TRBD1. The sequencing sample was made of placental tissue containing maternal and fetal cells. This TCR came from a human donor in good health; the placental T cells may come from both mother and fetus. The CDR3: CASSLRTGDEAFF. CDR3 DNA: TGTGCCAGCAGTTTAAGGACAGGGGATGAAGCTTTCTTT.